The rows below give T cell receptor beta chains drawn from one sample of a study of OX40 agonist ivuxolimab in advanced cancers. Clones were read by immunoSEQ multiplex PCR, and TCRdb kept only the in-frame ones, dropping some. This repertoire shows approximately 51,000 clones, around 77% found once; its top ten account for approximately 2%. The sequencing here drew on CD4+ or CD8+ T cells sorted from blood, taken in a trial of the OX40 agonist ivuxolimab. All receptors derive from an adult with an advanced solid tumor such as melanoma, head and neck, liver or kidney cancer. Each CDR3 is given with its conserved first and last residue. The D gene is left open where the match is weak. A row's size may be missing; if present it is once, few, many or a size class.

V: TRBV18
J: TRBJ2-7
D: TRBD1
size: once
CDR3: CASSPFYRGHYEQYF
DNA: TGTGCCAGCTCACCATTTTACAGGGGGCATTACGAGCAGTACTTC

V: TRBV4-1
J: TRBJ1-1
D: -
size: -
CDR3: CASSVGGRWTEAFF
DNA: TGCGCCAGCAGCGTCGGGGGCCGGTGGACTGAAGCTTTCTTT

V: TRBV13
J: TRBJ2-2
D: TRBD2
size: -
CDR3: CASSARLAGAGGELFF
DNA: TGTGCCAGCAGCGCCAGACTAGCGGGAGCCGGCGGGGAGCTGTTTTTT

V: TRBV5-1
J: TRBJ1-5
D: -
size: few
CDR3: CASRLGPNSNQPQHF
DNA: TGCGCCAGCAGGCTCGGGCCTAATAGCAATCAGCCCCAGCATTTT

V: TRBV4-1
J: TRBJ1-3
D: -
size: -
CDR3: CASSQDPGLFASNTIYF
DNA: TGCGCCAGCAGCCAAGATCCGGGACTGTTTGCATCTAACACCATATATTTT

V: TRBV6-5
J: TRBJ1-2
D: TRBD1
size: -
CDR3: CASSRDRNYGYTF
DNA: TGTGCCAGCAGTCGGGACAGAAACTATGGCTACACCTTC

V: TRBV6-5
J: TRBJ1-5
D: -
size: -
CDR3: CASSYSRRSPQHF
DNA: TGTGCCAGCAGTTACTCGAGGCGGTCGCCCCAGCATTTT

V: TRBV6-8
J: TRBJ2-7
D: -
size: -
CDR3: CASKERHLHYEQYF
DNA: TGTGCCAGCAAGGAACGCCACTTACACTACGAGCAGTACTTC

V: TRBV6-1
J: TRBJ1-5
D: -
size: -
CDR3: CASSRQDNQPQHF
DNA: TGTGCCAGCAGTCGACAGGACAATCAGCCCCAGCATTTT

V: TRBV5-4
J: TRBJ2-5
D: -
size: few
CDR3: CASSFGGGGKTQYF
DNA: TGTGCCAGCAGCTTTGGGGGAGGGGGGAAGACCCAGTACTTC

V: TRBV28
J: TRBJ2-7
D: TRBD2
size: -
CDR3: CASSLGTSGYEQYF
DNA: TGTGCCAGCAGCCTCGGGACTAGCGGATACGAGCAGTACTTC

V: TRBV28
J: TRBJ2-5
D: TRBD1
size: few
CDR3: CASIEGAGMETQYF
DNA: TGTGCCAGCATCGAGGGGGCTGGGATGGAGACCCAGTACTTC

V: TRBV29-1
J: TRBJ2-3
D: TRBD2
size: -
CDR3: CSVPTSGSSDTQYF
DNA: TGCAGCGTTCCCACTAGCGGGAGTTCAGATACGCAGTATTTT

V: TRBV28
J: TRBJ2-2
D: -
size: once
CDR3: CASSLYLAGENTGELFF
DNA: TGTGCCAGCAGTTTATATCTGGCGGGTGAGAACACCGGGGAGCTGTTTTTT

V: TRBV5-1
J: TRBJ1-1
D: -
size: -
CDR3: CASSLVQGGNTEAFF
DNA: TGCGCCAGCAGCTTGGTCCAGGGAGGGAACACTGAAGCTTTCTTT

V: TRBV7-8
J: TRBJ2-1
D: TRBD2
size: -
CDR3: CASSSGGRAYNEQFF
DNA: TGTGCCAGCAGCTCAGGCGGGAGGGCCTACAATGAGCAGTTCTTC

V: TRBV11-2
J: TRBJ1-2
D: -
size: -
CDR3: CASSQDVQATNYGYTF
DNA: TGTGCCAGCAGCCAAGATGTCCAGGCTACTAACTATGGCTACACCTTC

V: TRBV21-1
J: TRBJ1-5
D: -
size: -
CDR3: CASKQGRGRIGRPQPQHF
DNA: TGTGCCAGCAAACAGGGAAGGGGACGGATAGGGCGCCCTCAGCCCCAGCATTTT

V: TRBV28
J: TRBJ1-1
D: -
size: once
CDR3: CASSLPGGWENTEAFF
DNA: TGTGCCAGCAGTCTCCCCGGGGGTTGGGAGAACACTGAAGCTTTCTTT

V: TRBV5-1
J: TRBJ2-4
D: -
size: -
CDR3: CASSLAVSALAKNIQYF
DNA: TGCGCCAGCAGCTTGGCCGTTTCGGCACTAGCCAAAAACATTCAGTACTTC

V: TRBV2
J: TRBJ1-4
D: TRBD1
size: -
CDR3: CASSEGQGGEKLFF
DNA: TGTGCCAGCAGTGAGGGACAGGGAGGAGAAAAACTGTTTTTT

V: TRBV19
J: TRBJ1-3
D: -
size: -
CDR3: CASSRGASSGNTIYF
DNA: TGTGCCAGTAGTAGGGGCGCCTCCTCTGGAAACACCATATATTTT

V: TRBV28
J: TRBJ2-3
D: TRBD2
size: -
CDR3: CASSPTGLAGSHTQYF
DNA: TGTGCCAGCAGTCCGACGGGACTAGCGGGATCGCATACGCAGTATTTT

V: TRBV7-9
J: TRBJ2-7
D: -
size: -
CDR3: CASSSRRRESYEQYF
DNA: TGTGCCAGCAGCTCCCGAAGGAGGGAGTCCTACGAGCAGTACTTC

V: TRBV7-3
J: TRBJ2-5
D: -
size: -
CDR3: CASSRGGGETQYF
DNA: TGTGCCAGCAGCCGCGGGGGCGGGGAGACCCAGTACTTC

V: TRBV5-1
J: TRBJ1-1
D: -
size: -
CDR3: CASSLGQEKNTEAFF
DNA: TGCGCCAGCAGCTTGGGACAGGAGAAGAACACTGAAGCTTTCTTT

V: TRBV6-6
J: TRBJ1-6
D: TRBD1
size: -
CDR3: CASSWVTGGDNSPLHF
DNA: TGTGCCAGCAGTTGGGTGACAGGGGGGGACAATTCACCCCTCCACTTT

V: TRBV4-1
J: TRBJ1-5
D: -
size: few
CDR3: CASSPQGNRGQPQHF
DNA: TGCGCCAGCAGCCCCCAGGGGAATCGGGGGCAGCCCCAGCATTTT

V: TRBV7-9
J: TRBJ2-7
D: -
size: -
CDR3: CASSKGRGMYEQYF
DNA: TGTGCCAGCAGCAAAGGCAGGGGTATGTACGAGCAGTACTTC

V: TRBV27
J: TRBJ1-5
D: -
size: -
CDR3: CASSLIATASNQPQHF
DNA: TGTGCCAGCAGTTTAATAGCGACAGCGAGCAATCAGCCCCAGCATTTT

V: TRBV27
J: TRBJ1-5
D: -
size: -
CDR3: CASSPRDPGQPQHF
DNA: TGTGCCAGCAGTCCCAGAGATCCCGGTCAGCCCCAGCATTTT

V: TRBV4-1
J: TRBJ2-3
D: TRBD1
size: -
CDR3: CASSHQPQGSQSDTQYF
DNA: TGCGCCAGCAGCCACCAACCACAGGGGAGTCAAAGCGATACGCAGTATTTT

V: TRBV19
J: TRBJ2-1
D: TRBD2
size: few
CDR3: CASSIGGGDYYNEQFF
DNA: TGTGCCAGTAGTATCGGAGGCGGGGACTACTACAATGAGCAGTTCTTC

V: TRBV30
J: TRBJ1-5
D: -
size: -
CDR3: CAWSVGLGGNQPQHF
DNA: TGTGCCTGGAGTGTTGGGCTAGGGGGCAATCAGCCCCAGCATTTT

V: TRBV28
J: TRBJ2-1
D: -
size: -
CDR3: CATRRVEQFF
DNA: TGTGCCACCCGCAGGGTCGAGCAGTTCTTC

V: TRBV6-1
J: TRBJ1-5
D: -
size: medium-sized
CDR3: CASSEGGRDQPQHF
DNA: TGTGCCAGCAGTGAGGGGGGGAGAGATCAGCCCCAGCATTTT

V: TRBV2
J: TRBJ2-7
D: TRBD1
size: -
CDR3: CASNTGTGVSYEQYF
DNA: TGTGCCAGCAACACCGGGACAGGAGTCTCCTACGAGCAGTACTTC

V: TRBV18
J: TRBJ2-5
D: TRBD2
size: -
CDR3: CASSPRTSGRTGETQYF
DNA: TGTGCCAGCTCACCGCGGACTAGCGGGAGAACGGGCGAGACCCAGTACTTC

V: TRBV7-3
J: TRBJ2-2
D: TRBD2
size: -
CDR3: CASSTRPGLTTGELFF
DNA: TGTGCCAGCAGCACACGCCCGGGACTAACGACCGGGGAGCTGTTTTTT

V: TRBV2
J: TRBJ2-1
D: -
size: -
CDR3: CAAALTSNEQFF
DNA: TGTGCCGCTGCTTTGACTAGCAATGAGCAGTTCTTC